This entry describes one T cell receptor (beta chain). No antigen is known for it. One entry per CDR3 protein, called by TCRdb with MiXCR from the reads. The sample has approximately 500,000 distinct CDR3 sequences, around 27% seen once. The record originates from a study of T cell repertoires in cytomegalovirus infection. About the study: Carrying CMV and the relevant HLA type showed in public TCR beta signatures.

Findings and limits, study-wide: Dominating the ex vivo response were HLA-C-restricted CMV-specific TCR beta clonotypes. Cumulative frequency (of public TCR beta family members) identified carriers of CMV plus the relevant HLA.

Germline CDR1 and CDR2: SGHTA and FQGNSA. The CDR3 length is 15 residues. Trimming cost V 4 bases and J 6 bases; bases outside gene matches: 11. The source is a human donor in good health (CMV status not recorded). Some clones in this sample may be carry-over from other donors' samples. Source material: PBMCs. The chain has TRBV7-2 and TRBJ1-2; 7 nucleotides agree with TRBD1. The CDR3: CASSSLDRRVNGYTF. In DNA form, the CDR3 reads TGTGCCAGCAGCTCCTTGGACAGGCGCGTTAATGGCTACACCTTC.